The rows below give T cell receptor beta chains drawn from one sample of a study of cytomegalovirus exposure and HLA in healthy donors. Produced via immunoSEQ multiplex PCR; TCRdb's table is partial and in-frame only. The profile shows some 190,000 clones, less than 80% of them singletons. Specimen: PBMCs. These receptors were taken from a man aged 18 to 29 in good health and CMV-seronegative. Each CDR3 is given with its conserved first and last residue. A D gene is named only where the DNA matches it firmly. A row's size may be missing; if present it is once, few, many or a size class.

TRBJ1-1 | NA | NA | TRBV7-9 | CASSTGRVGSIRGNTEAFF | TGTGCCAGCAGCACAGGGAGGGTTGGGTCTATCCGGGGGAACACTGAAGCTTTCTTT
TRBJ2-1 | NA | TRBD1 | TRBV7-9 | CASSFDRGSYNEQFF | TGTGCCAGCAGCTTCGACAGGGGCTCCTACAATGAGCAGTTCTTC
TRBJ2-2 | NA | TRBD2 | TRBV19 | CASSLLAGGDTGELFF | TGTGCCAGTAGCCTTCTAGCGGGGGGGGACACCGGGGAGCTGTTTTTT
TRBJ2-7 | once | TRBD1 | TRBV7-9 | CASSYTDRATYEQYF | TGTGCCAGCAGCTACACCGACAGGGCCACCTACGAGCAGTACTTC
TRBJ2-5 | NA | NA | TRBV7-2 | CASSYLQETQYF | TGTGCCAGCAGCTATCTTCAAGAGACCCAGTACTTC
TRBJ1-6 | NA | TRBD1 | TRBV5-4 | CASSRTGNNSPLHF | TGTGCCAGCAGCAGGACAGGGAATAATTCACCCCTCCACTTT
TRBJ1-6 | NA | NA | TRBV28 | CASSFTPSSYNSPLHF | TGTGCCAGCAGTTTCACCCCGAGCTCCTATAATTCACCCCTCCACTTT
TRBJ2-1 | NA | NA | TRBV7-9 | CASSHGGNEQFF | TGTGCCAGCAGCCACGGCGGGAATGAGCAGTTCTTC
TRBJ2-7 | NA | NA | TRBV6-6 | CASRYSYEQYF | TGTGCCAGCAGGTACTCCTACGAGCAGTACTTC
TRBJ1-2 | NA | NA | TRBV28 | CASSLHRSGGSYGYTF | TGTGCCAGCAGTTTACACCGTTCGGGGGGAAGCTATGGCTACACCTTC
TRBJ1-1 | NA | NA | TRBV7-3 | CASSLTGGYTEAFF | TGTGCCAGCAGCTTAACGGGGGGGTACACTGAAGCTTTCTTT
TRBJ2-7 | NA | TRBD1 | TRBV9 | CASSSTGGLYEQYF | TGTGCCAGCTCCTCGACAGGGGGTTTATACGAGCAGTACTTC
TRBJ2-1 | NA | NA | TRBV27 | CASSLFPRLGEAINEQFF | TGTGCCAGCAGTTTATTCCCGCGGTTGGGGGAGGCTATCAATGAGCAGTTCTTC
TRBJ2-7 | NA | TRBD1 | TRBV7-9 | CASSRSGTGGNEQYF | TGTGCCAGCAGCCGGTCCGGGACAGGGGGAAACGAGCAGTACTTC
TRBJ1-1 | NA | NA | TRBV30 | CAWRYQGNTEAFF | TGTGCCTGGAGATATCAGGGGAACACTGAAGCTTTCTTT
TRBJ2-3 | few | NA | TRBV30 | CAWSVRRSTDTQYF | TGTGCCTGGAGTGTTCGGAGAAGCACAGATACGCAGTATTTT
TRBJ2-7 | few | NA | TRBV5-4 | CASSRGSDEQYF | TGTGCCAGCAGCCGGGGTTCGGACGAGCAGTACTTC
TRBJ2-3 | NA | TRBD2 | TRBV7-6 | CASSLGASGTPTDTQYF | TGTGCCAGCAGCTTAGGGGCTAGCGGGACCCCCACAGATACGCAGTATTTT
TRBJ2-3 | NA | TRBD1 | TRBV6-6 | CASSFRPGQNTDTQYF | TGTGCCAGCAGTTTTAGGCCGGGACAGAATACAGATACGCAGTATTTT
TRBJ1-3 | few | NA | TRBV6-6 | CASSSGGARGNTIYF | TGTGCCAGCAGTTCCGGGGGGGCGAGAGGAAACACCATATATTTT
TRBJ1-5 | NA | NA | TRBV19 | CASSIPGVSYQPQHF | TGTGCCAGTAGTATCCCCGGAGTTTCTTATCAGCCCCAGCATTTT
TRBJ2-1 | NA | NA | TRBV28 | CASSLNPGQVNEQFF | TGTGCCAGCAGTTTAAACCCAGGGCAGGTCAATGAGCAGTTCTTC
TRBJ2-5 | once | NA | TRBV5-1 | CASSLGVGVRRQETQYF | TGCGCCAGCAGCTTGGGAGTTGGCGTCAGGCGCCAAGAGACCCAGTACTTC
TRBJ2-1 | once | NA | TRBV18 | CASSPPGGPYNEQFF | TGTGCCAGCTCACCACCCGGGGGGCCCTACAATGAGCAGTTCTTC
TRBJ1-1 | once | TRBD1 | TRBV28 | CASKTGGLNTEAFF | TGTGCCAGCAAAACAGGGGGCCTGAACACTGAAGCTTTCTTT
TRBJ1-1 | NA | NA | TRBV29-1 | CSVGARMNTEAFF | TGCAGCGTGGGGGCCAGGATGAACACTGAAGCTTTCTTT
TRBJ2-7 | NA | TRBD2 | TRBV4-1 | CASSPTSGSWSYEQYF | TGCGCCAGCAGTCCGACTAGCGGGAGTTGGTCCTACGAGCAGTACTTC
TRBJ1-6 | NA | NA | TRBV28 | CASIPPGRGTALHF | TGTGCCAGCATTCCCCCCGGTAGGGGTACGGCCCTCCACTTT
TRBJ2-7 | NA | TRBD2 | TRBV7-9 | CASSGSLPGPGEGIYEQYF | TGTGCCAGCAGCGGCAGCCTACCGGGACCCGGGGAGGGGATTTACGAGCAGTACTTC
TRBJ1-1 | NA | TRBD1 | TRBV7-9 | CASIRTGGGTEAFF | TGTGCCAGCATCCGGACAGGGGGAGGCACTGAAGCTTTCTTT
TRBJ1-6 | once | NA | TRBV25-1 | CASTPGVVSPLHF | TGTGCCAGCACCCCAGGGGTGGTCTCACCCCTCCACTTT
TRBJ2-4 | NA | NA | TRBV30 | CAWSVSQRGTKNIQYF | TGTGCCTGGAGTGTATCCCAAAGGGGGACCAAAAACATTCAGTACTTC
TRBJ2-2 | NA | TRBD2 | TRBV11-2 | CASSLASGYANTGELFF | TGTGCCAGCAGCTTAGCTAGCGGTTACGCGAACACCGGGGAGCTGTTTTTT
TRBJ1-4 | NA | TRBD1 | TRBV9 | CASSQTGINEKLFF | TGTGCCAGCAGCCAGACAGGGATAAATGAAAAACTGTTTTTT
TRBJ2-7 | NA | NA | TRBV7-9 | CASSSIDYSYEQYF | TGTGCCAGCAGCTCCATCGACTATTCCTACGAGCAGTACTTC
TRBJ2-7 | NA | TRBD2 | TRBV9 | CASSVGISGYYEQYF | TGTGCCAGCAGCGTAGGGATTAGCGGGTACTACGAGCAGTACTTC
TRBJ2-1 | NA | TRBD2 | TRBV5-4 | CASSFGLAVYNEQFF | TGTGCCAGCAGCTTCGGGCTAGCGGTCTACAATGAGCAGTTCTTC
TRBJ2-2 | once | TRBD2 | TRBV5-1 | CASSLRSSGTGELFF | TGCGCCAGCAGCTTGAGGTCTAGCGGGACCGGGGAGCTGTTTTTT
TRBJ2-2 | NA | TRBD1 | TRBV7-9 | CASSLRQGNTGELFF | TGTGCCAGCAGCTTACGACAGGGAAACACCGGGGAGCTGTTTTTT
TRBJ1-1 | NA | NA | TRBV28 | CASSPPPWGEQRTEAFF | TGTGCCAGCAGTCCCCCCCCTTGGGGGGAACAAAGGACTGAAGCTTTCTTT
TRBJ1-3 | NA | NA | TRBV28 | CASLDSRSGNTIYF | TGTGCCAGCCTAGACAGCCGCTCTGGAAACACCATATATTTT
TRBJ1-3 | few | NA | TRBV6-5 | CASSPGVAGNTIYF | TGTGCCAGCAGTCCAGGGGTAGCAGGAAACACCATATATTTT
TRBJ1-5 | NA | NA | TRBV6-4 | CASRTRDSNQPQHF | TGTGCCAGCAGAACCAGGGATAGCAATCAGCCCCAGCATTTT
TRBJ2-5 | NA | NA | TRBV9 | CASSLRGRGSPEETQYF | TGTGCCAGCAGCCTCAGGGGGCGGGGGAGCCCAGAAGAGACCCAGTACTTC
TRBJ1-1 | NA | NA | TRBV30 | CAWSQRDTEAFF | TGTGCCTGGAGTCAGCGAGACACTGAAGCTTTCTTT
TRBJ1-1 | once | NA | TRBV28 | CASSLSGFAEAFF | TGTGCCAGCAGTTTGAGCGGTTTCGCCGAAGCTTTCTTT
TRBJ1-5 | NA | NA | TRBV5-1 | CATTWARPQHF | TGCGCCACCACCTGGGCCCGGCCCCAGCATTTT
TRBJ2-7 | NA | NA | TRBV14 | CASSHSSYEQYF | TGTGCCAGCAGCCATAGCTCCTACGAGCAGTACTTC
TRBJ1-6 | NA | TRBD1 | TRBV27 | CASSLSGTGGSPLHF | TGTGCCAGCAGTTTATCCGGGACAGGAGGTTCACCCCTCCACTTT
TRBJ1-2 | NA | NA | TRBV25-1 | CASSESPGTYGYTF | TGTGCCAGCAGTGAAAGTCCAGGAACCTATGGCTACACCTTC
TRBJ1-2 | NA | NA | TRBV11-2 | CASSPTGTLSGYTF | TGTGCCAGCAGCCCGACGGGAACCCTTAGTGGCTACACCTTC
TRBJ1-1 | NA | TRBD1 | TRBV23-1 | CASIQGGCSEAFF | TGCGCCAGCATTCAGGGGGGTTGCTCTGAAGCTTTCTTT
TRBJ1-1 | NA | TRBD1 | TRBV5-1 | CASSRDRVNTEAFF | TGCGCCAGCAGCCGGGACAGGGTGAACACTGAAGCTTTCTTT
TRBJ2-7 | NA | NA | TRBV6-1 | CASSETRGEQYF | TGTGCCAGCAGTGAGACTAGAGGCGAGCAGTACTTC
TRBJ2-3 | NA | NA | TRBV9 | CASSVDPFTGWSTDTQYF | TGTGCCAGCAGCGTAGACCCCTTTACGGGGTGGAGCACAGATACGCAGTATTTT
TRBJ2-7 | NA | NA | TRBV2 | CATKGKEGEQYF | TGTGCCACCAAAGGGAAGGAGGGCGAGCAGTACTTC
TRBJ2-3 | few | TRBD2 | TRBV6-4 | CASSAGTSGSDTQYF | TGTGCCAGCAGTGCCGGGACTAGCGGCTCAGATACGCAGTATTTT